These 7 T cell receptor beta chains were all obtained from the same sample, sequenced in a study of shared clonotypes between healthy human individuals. Naive CD8 cells comprised CD45RO-negative, CCR7-positively selected cells, excluding terminally differentiated effector memory CD45RA+ cells. The method was immunoSEQ multiplex PCR; TCRdb's version includes in-frame clones alone and lacks a portion of them. Among millions of clones listed, just under 95% were seen once. Sequencing was done on a sample of naive CD8+ T cells sorted from blood. Every receptor here comes from a man aged 18 to 30 in good health.

Note on this clone: Other DNA sequences in the sample encode the same CDR3. V and J are TRBV28 and TRBJ2-5; D is possibly TRBD2 (6 bases). Germline CDR1 reads MDHEN; CDR2 reads SYDVKM. The V end lost 5 bases, the J end lost 3 bases, and 13 bases lay between the germline ends. There are 14 residues in the CDR3. As DNA, the CDR3 is TGTGCCAGCAGTCCTCTAGGCGGGGAAGAGACCCAGTACTTC. Encoded protein: CASSPLGGEETQYF.

The J gene is TRBJ1-5, the V gene TRBV4-1, with D unclear. V lost 1 base to trimming and J lost 10 bases, with 8 bases between them. The CDR3 contains 12 residues. From germline, CDR1 is MGHRA and CDR2 YSYEKL. CDR3 nucleotides: TGCGCCAGCAGCCAAGCTACGGGACCCCAGCATTTT. Protein product: CASSQATGPQHF.

J is TRBJ2-7 and V is TRBV7-8; 12 positions match TRBD2. The CDR3 covers 15 residues. The junction had 4 bases not matched to a gene; V was cut back by 5 bases and J by 2 bases. Germline V lookup: CDR1 SGHVS, CDR2 FQNEAQ. The CDR3 reads CASSPLAGGTYEQYF. CDR3 bases: TGTGCCAGCAGCCCACTAGCGGGAGGAACCTACGAGCAGTACTTC.

The DNA of the CDR3 is TGTGCCAGCAGCCAACATGACAGGGGGCAAGGCTACACCTTC. Protein product: CASSQHDRGQGYTF. J is TRBJ1-2 and V is TRBV5-5; 10 nucleotides align to TRBD1. The germline CDR1 and CDR2 sequences are SGHKS and YYEKEE (reference sequence). J was trimmed by 8 bases and V by 4 bases; bases with no gene match: 8. The CDR3 runs 14 residues.

This clone appeared a single time. The chain has TRBV5-5 and TRBJ2-7; 7 bases line up with TRBD1. V dropped 3 bases and J dropped 1; count of bases not matched to a gene: 13. The CDR3 loop spans 17 amino acids. The germline CDR1 and CDR2 sequences are SGHKS and YYEKEE (reference sequence). The CDR3 bases are TGTGCCAGCAGCTCCCCTCCATCGACAGGGAGATCCTACGAGCAGTACTTC. The encoded protein is CASSSPPSTGRSYEQYF.

For this clone: Other DNA sequences from this sample encode an identical CDR3 as well. The CDR3 DNA reads TGTGCCAGCAGCTTGGGGACCGGGGGGGCCTACGAGCAGTACTTC. Protein: CASSLGTGGAYEQYF. The chain couples TRBV7-8 to TRBJ2-7; 8 bases are a match to TRBD2. Trimming took 3 bases from V and 2 from J; bases not matched to a gene: 6. Germline values: CDR1 SGHVS, CDR2 FQNEAQ. The CDR3 runs 15 residues.

This chain connects TRBV5-1 to TRBJ2-1; 15 nucleotides line up with TRBD2. This CDR3 is built from 17 residues. Germline V CDR1 and CDR2: SGHRS, YFSETQ. Trimming at V came to 4 bases and at J to 7 bases, leaving 9 bases not matched to a gene. The CDR3 DNA reads TGCGCCAGCAGCCCCGGACTAGCGGGAGGGCCCTCGAATGAGCAGTTCTTC. Protein: CASSPGLAGGPSNEQFF.